Presented here are 23 T cell receptor beta chains from one specimen sequenced in a study of graft-versus-host responses after intestinal transplantation. Generated by immunoSEQ multiplex PCR, the TCRdb table keeps only in-frame clones and is missing some. The sample has about 93,000 clones, about 93% seen once. Antigens for these TCRs are unknown. This specimen was unstimulated CD8+ T cells sorted from spleen or lymph node cells, taken before intestinal transplant. These receptors were taken from a human donor who received an intestinal transplant.

The V gene is TRBV9, the J gene TRBJ2-3; possible D gene TRBD1, 6 bases. V lost 4 bases and J lost 10, with 19 bases in between. CDR3 length equals 14 residues. Germline assignment: CDR1 SGDLS and CDR2 YYNGEE. The CDR3 nucleotides are TGTGCCAGCAGCTCTAACCAGGGGATCCTTCCGCAGTATTTT. Its protein product is CASSSNQGILPQYF.

The chain recombines TRBV6-5 with TRBJ2-1; maybe TRBD1 (6 bases). The CDR3 is made up of 16 amino acids. Trimming took 2 bases from V and 7 from J, leaving 18 bases between them. Germline assignment: CDR1 MNHEY and CDR2 SVGAGI. Here the CDR3 DNA reads TGTGCCAGCAGTTACGGTTTTGGTGAGAGGGGGAATGAGCAGTTCTTC. Its translation is CASSYGFGERGNEQFF.

This chain joins TRBV4-1 and TRBJ1-1, with D perhaps matching TRBD1 (5 bases). The CDR3 is 14 residues long. V was clipped by 0 bases and J by 6 bases, with 11 bases between them. The germline V gene has CDR1 MGHRA and CDR2 YSYEKL. The DNA of the CDR3 is TGCGCCAGCAGCCAAGATGTTGGGGCAGCTGAAGCTTTCTTT. Amino acids: CASSQDVGAAEAFF.

This chain connects TRBV27 to TRBJ2-3; tentative D call: TRBD1 (6 bases). The CDR3 is 16 residues long. CDR1 and CDR2 (germline): MNHEY, SMNVEV (reference sequence). V dropped 5 bases and J dropped 0 bases, with 15 bases sitting between them. Here the CDR3 reads CASSTKGHLSTDTQYF. As DNA, the CDR3 is TGTGCCAGCAGTACGAAGGGACACCTCAGCACAGATACGCAGTATTTT.

This clone was counted once. As DNA, the CDR3 is TGCGCCAGCAGCCAAGGGGAGGAATCGCGGAGCTTCTACGAGCAGTACTTC. Translated: CASSQGEESRSFYEQYF. The J gene is TRBJ2-7, the V gene TRBV4-1, with D perhaps matching TRBD2 (6 bases). The CDR3 contains 17 residues. CDR1 and CDR2 (germline): MGHRA, YSYEKL. Deletions cut 1 base from V and 3 bases from J, with 19 bases between.

The rearrangement uses TRBV6-5 and TRBJ2-7; TRBD2 agrees at 7 bases. The CDR3 consists of 14 residues. With 2 bases clipped from V and 0 bases from J, the junction kept 1 base outside the gene matches. CDR1 and CDR2 from the germline V gene are MNHEY and SVGAGI. The CDR3 spells CASSYGGGSYEQYF. The CDR3 nucleotides read TGTGCCAGCAGTTACGGCGGGGGCTCCTACGAGCAGTACTTC.

The chain recombines TRBV6-5 with TRBJ1-3, with D maybe TRBD1 (5 bases). V lost 2 bases to trimming and J lost 3 bases, with 8 bases between them. Germline assignment: CDR1 MNHEY and CDR2 SVGAGI. The CDR3 consists of 14 residues. In nucleotides, the CDR3 is TGTGCCAGCAGTTACGGGACTGATGGAAACACCATATATTTT. Protein: CASSYGTDGNTIYF.

The chain is built from TRBV29-1 and TRBJ2-1; the match to TRBD2 covers 7 bases. This CDR3 is built from 12 residues. CDR1 and CDR2 (germline): SQVTM, ANQGSEA. J was trimmed by 0 bases and V by 7 bases; bases with no gene match: 0. The CDR3 here is CSGEGSYNEQFF. CDR3 sequence (DNA): TGCAGCGGGGAGGGCTCCTACAATGAGCAGTTCTTC.

The chain has TRBV7-9 and TRBJ2-7; the match to TRBD2 covers 10 bases. The V segment lost 7 bases and the J segment 1 base; nucleotides outside the gene matches: 7. From germline, CDR1 is SEHNR and CDR2 FQNEAQ (reference sequence). This CDR3 comprises 15 residues. CDR3 coding DNA: TGTGCCAGCACCGACACTAGCGGGACTTCCTACGAGCAGTACTTC. This translates into CASTDTSGTSYEQYF.

The V gene is TRBV27, the J gene TRBJ2-1; 11 bases map to TRBD2. The germline CDR1 and CDR2 sequences are MNHEY and SMNVEV (reference sequence). V shed 10 bases, J shed 4 bases, and the junction held 3 bases outside the gene matches. The CDR3 consists of 13 residues. CDR3 protein: CATRLAGYNEQFF. The DNA of the CDR3 is TGTGCCACCAGACTAGCGGGATACAATGAGCAGTTCTTC.

J is TRBJ2-3 and V is TRBV6-6, with D possibly TRBD2 on 5 matching bases. The germline gives CDR1 MNHNY, CDR2 SVGAGI (reference sequence). The CDR3 runs to 15 residues. Trimming left V 5 bases short and J 4 bases short, with 16 bases between. The CDR3 bases are TGTGCCAGCAGTCTCACGGGGTCCGGGGCAGATACGCAGTATTTT. It yields the protein CASSLTGSGADTQYF.

The chain couples TRBV19 to TRBJ1-1; possible D gene TRBD1, 6 bases. Germline CDR1 reads LNHDA; CDR2 reads SQIVND (reference sequence). This CDR3 is built from 17 residues. Trimming shortened V by 7 bases and J by 0 bases, and 21 bases separated the two germline ends. CDR3 amino acids: CASTTLWGGGMNTEAFF. The DNA for the CDR3 is TGTGCCAGTACCACCCTGTGGGGGGGCGGAATGAACACTGAAGCTTTCTTT.

Only a few counts were recorded for this clone. This chain joins TRBV5-6 and TRBJ1-4; 7 bases are a match to TRBD1. V lost 4 bases to trimming and J lost 1 base; unmatched junction nucleotides: 7. Germline-derived CDR1 and CDR2 are SGHDT and YYEEEE. This CDR3 has 16 amino acids. The chain's CDR3 is CASSIGTVITNEKLFF. CDR3 nucleotides: TGTGCCAGCAGCATTGGGACAGTGATAACTAATGAAAAACTGTTTTTT.

V is TRBV5-4 and J is TRBJ1-2, with 12 bases aligning to TRBD1. The germline V gene has CDR1 SGHNT and CDR2 YYREEE (reference sequence). Trimming removed 4 bases from V and 11 bases from J; junction bases left unmatched: 6. This CDR3 region has 13 residues. Written as DNA, the CDR3 is TGTGCCAGCAGCCCCGGGACAGGGGGCTTGTACACCTTC. Translation gives CASSPGTGGLYTF.

V and J are TRBV7-9 and TRBJ1-2; no reliable D call. V gave up 2 bases and J gave up 3 bases, with 10 bases separating them. The CDR3 contains 14 residues. In germline, CDR1 is SEHNR, CDR2 FQNEAQ (reference sequence). As DNA, the CDR3 is TGTGCCAGCAGCTTATTAGAGTTTTACTATGGCTACACCTTC. The encoded protein is CASSLLEFYYGYTF.

This chain uses TRBV6-5 with TRBJ1-1; tentative D call: TRBD1 (5 bases). The CDR3 extends over 13 amino acids. In germline, CDR1 is MNHEY, CDR2 SVGAGI. Trimming stripped 7 bases from V and 3 bases from J, with 12 bases between. This chain's CDR3 is CASTQTDYTEAFF. The CDR3 DNA reads as TGTGCCAGCACCCAGACAGACTACACTGAAGCTTTCTTT.

A note on this clone: In the same sample, other DNA sequences code for this CDR3. The chain employs TRBV19 and TRBJ2-7; TRBD1 agrees at 9 bases. Germline V lookup: CDR1 LNHDA, CDR2 SQIVND (reference sequence). This CDR3 has 14 amino acids. V shed 3 bases and J 3 bases; nucleotides not matched to a gene: 3. The CDR3 bases are TGTGCCAGTAGTATGGGGACAGGGAGCTACGAGCAGTACTTC. Translating gives CASSMGTGSYEQYF. The whole variable domain, filled in from reference TRBV19 and TRBJ2-7, reads DGGITQSPKYLFRKEGQNVTLSCEQNLNHDAMYWYRQDPGQGLRLIYYSQIVNDFQKGDIAEGYSVSREKKESFPLTVTSAQKNPTAFYLCASSMGTGSYEQYFGPGTRLTVT.

The genes are TRBV5-4 and TRBJ2-3; 14 bases fit TRBD2. Losses at the gene ends were 4 bases for V and 0 bases for J; bases not matched to a gene: 7. The V gene's germline CDR1 is SGHNT and CDR2 YYREEE (reference sequence). The length of the CDR3 is 18 residues. Here the CDR3 DNA reads TGTGCCAGCAGCGCAGGGACTAGCGGGAGACTAAGCACAGATACGCAGTATTTT. Translation: CASSAGTSGRLSTDTQYF.

This chain joins TRBV5-1 and TRBJ1-1; no definite D call. The germline V and J ends were trimmed by 0 bases and 3 bases, with 15 bases remaining between them. Germline CDR1 and CDR2: SGHRS and YFSETQ. The CDR3 covers 16 residues. The CDR3 is CASSLGAGGSDTEAFF. The CDR3 nucleotides are TGCGCCAGCAGCTTGGGGGCGGGTGGGTCCGACACTGAAGCTTTCTTT.

On this clone: The junction does not match germline at one end; this may be a read error. The genes are TRBV13 and TRBJ2-5; 11 nucleotides line up with TRBD2. The CDR3 totals 15 residues. Germline V gene sequence: CDR1 PRHDT, CDR2 FYEKMQ (reference sequence). The CDR3 DNA sequence: TGTGCCAGCAGCATAGGGACTAGCGGACAAGAGACCCAGTACTTC. It specifies CASSIGTSGQETQYF.

The genes are TRBV7-6 and TRBJ1-2, with 9 bases that match TRBD1. Germline lookup yields CDR1 SGHVS and CDR2 FNYEAQ. The CDR3 has 14 residues. V trimming: 4 bases; J trimming: 6 bases; junction bases outside the gene matches: 6. The CDR3 here is CASSSRQGVDGYTF. The DNA of the CDR3 is TGTGCCAGCAGCTCAAGACAGGGGGTAGATGGCTACACCTTC. Combining the CDR3 with reference TRBV7-6 and TRBJ1-2 gives the whole variable domain GAGVSQSPRYKVTKRGQDVALRCDPISGHVSLYWYRQALGQGPEFLTYFNYEAQQDKSGLPNDRFSAERPEGSISTLTIQRTEQRDSAMYRCASSSRQGVDGYTFGSGTRLTVV.

Comment on this clone: Other nucleotide sequences in the sample specify the same CDR3. The chain is built from TRBV19 and TRBJ1-2; the match to TRBD1 covers 8 bases. Germline CDR1 is LNHDA and CDR2 is SQIVND (reference sequence). With V trimmed by 4 bases and J by 5 bases, 9 bases remained unmatched. This CDR3 contains 15 residues. In DNA, the CDR3 is TGTGCCAGTAGTAAGACAGGGGAGGTTCCTTATGGCTACACCTTC. Residues: CASSKTGEVPYGYTF.

The chain employs TRBV13 and TRBJ2-5, with TRBD1 matching 7 bases. In germline, CDR1 is PRHDT, CDR2 FYEKMQ (reference sequence). After removal of 4 bases from V and 2 bases from J, the junction contained 4 bases not matched to a gene. This CDR3 has 14 amino acids. The CDR3 DNA reads as TGTGCCAGCAGCTCCGGGACAGTACAAGAGACCCAGTACTTC. Its translation is CASSSGTVQETQYF.